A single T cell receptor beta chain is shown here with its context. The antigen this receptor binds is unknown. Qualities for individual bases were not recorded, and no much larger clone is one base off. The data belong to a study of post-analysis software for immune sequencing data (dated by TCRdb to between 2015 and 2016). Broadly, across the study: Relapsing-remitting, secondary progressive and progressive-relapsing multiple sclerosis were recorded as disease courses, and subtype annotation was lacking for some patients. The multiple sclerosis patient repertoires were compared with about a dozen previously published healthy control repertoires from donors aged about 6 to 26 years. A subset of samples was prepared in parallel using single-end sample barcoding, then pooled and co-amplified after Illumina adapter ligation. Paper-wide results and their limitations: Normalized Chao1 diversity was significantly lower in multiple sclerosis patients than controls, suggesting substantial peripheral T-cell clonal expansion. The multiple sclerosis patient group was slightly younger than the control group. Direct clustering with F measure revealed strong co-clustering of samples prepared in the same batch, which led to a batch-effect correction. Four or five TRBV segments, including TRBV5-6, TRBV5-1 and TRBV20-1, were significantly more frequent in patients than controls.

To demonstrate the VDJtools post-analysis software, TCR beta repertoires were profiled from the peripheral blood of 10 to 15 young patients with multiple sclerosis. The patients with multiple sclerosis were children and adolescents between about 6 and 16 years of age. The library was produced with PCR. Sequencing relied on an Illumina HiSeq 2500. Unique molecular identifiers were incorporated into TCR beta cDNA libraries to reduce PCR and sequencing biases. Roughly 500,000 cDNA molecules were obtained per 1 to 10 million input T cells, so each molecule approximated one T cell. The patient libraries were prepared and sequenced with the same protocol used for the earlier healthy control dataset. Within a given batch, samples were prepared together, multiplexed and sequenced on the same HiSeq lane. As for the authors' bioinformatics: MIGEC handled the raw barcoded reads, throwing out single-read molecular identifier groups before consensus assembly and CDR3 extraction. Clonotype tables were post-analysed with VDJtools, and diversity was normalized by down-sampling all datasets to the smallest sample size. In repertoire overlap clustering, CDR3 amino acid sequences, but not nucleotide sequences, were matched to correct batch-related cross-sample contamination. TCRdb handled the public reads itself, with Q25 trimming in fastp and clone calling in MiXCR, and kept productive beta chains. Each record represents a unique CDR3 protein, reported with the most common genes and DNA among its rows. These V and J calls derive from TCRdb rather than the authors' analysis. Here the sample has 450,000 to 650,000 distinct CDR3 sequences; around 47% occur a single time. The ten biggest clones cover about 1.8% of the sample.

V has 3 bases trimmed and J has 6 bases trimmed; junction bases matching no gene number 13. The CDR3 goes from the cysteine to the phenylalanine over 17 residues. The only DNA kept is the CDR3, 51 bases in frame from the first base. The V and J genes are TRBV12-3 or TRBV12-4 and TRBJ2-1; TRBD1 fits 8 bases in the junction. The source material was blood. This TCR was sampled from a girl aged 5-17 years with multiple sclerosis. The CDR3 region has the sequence CASSFLVDRGLVNEQFF. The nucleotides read TGTGCCAGCAGTTTCTTAGTCGACAGGGGATTGGTCAATGAGCAGTTCTTC.